This TCR beta chain came from a study of radiation and T cells in renal cell carcinoma. Sample treatment: 15 Gy SBRT to primary tumor, nephrectomy 4 weeks later. This renal cell carcinoma was of the clear cell type. Measured with immunoSEQ multiplex PCR; TCRdb has only the in-frame clones, and not every one. The sample contains 10,000 to 15,000 clones, around a third of which appear only once. From germline, CDR1 is SGHRS and CDR2 YFSETQ. This CDR3 comprises 16 residues. V was cut by 2 bases and J by 5 bases, with 19 bases left in between. Specimen: tumor tissue, collected from a patient whose treatment included radiotherapy and nephrectomy. V is TRBV5-1 and J is TRBJ2-5; a weak D match, TRBD2 (7 bases). This TCR derives from a man aged 55 to 70 with renal cell carcinoma. The CDR3: CASSFLGGARMETQYF. For the CDR3, the DNA is TGCGCCAGCAGCTTCCTAGGGGGGGCGCGGATGGAGACCCAGTACTTC. The variable domain in full, with the rest retrieved from reference TRBV5-1 and TRBJ2-5, is KAGVTQTPRYLIKTRGQQVTLSCSPISGHRSVSWYQQTPGQGLQFLFEYFSETQRNKGNFPGRFSGRQFSNSRSEMNVSTLELGDSALYLCASSFLGGARMETQYFGPGTRLLVL.